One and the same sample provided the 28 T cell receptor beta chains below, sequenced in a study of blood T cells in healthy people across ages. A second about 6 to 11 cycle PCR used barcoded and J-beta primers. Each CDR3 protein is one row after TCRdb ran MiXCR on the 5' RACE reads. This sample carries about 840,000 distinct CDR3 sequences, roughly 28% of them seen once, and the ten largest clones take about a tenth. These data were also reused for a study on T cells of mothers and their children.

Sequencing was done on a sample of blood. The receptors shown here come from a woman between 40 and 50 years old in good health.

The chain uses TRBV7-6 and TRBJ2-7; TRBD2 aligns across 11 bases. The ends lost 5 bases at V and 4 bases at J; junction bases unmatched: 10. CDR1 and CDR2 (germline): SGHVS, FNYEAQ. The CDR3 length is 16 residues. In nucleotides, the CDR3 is TGTGCCAGCAGCCTTAGCGGGGGGGCCGCCGGATACGAGCAGTACTTC. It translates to CASSLSGGAAGYEQYF.

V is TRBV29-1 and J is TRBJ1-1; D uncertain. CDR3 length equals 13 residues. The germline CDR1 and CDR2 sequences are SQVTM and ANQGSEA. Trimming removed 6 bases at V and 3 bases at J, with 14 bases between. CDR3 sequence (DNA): TGCAGCGTAGAGGGTTTAGAGGACACTGAAGCTTTCTTT. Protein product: CSVEGLEDTEAFF.

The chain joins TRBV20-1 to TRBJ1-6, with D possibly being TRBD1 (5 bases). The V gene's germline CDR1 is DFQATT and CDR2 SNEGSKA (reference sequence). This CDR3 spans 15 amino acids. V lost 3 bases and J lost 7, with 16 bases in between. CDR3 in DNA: TGCAGTGCTAGTCTCCTTGGGGCAAGGAATTCACCCCTCCACTTT. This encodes CSASLLGARNSPLHF.

CDR3 in amino acids: CASSYSQGRSYEQYF. The CDR3 nucleotides are TGTGCCAGCAGTTACTCTCAGGGGCGCTCCTACGAGCAGTACTTC. The V call is TRBV6-6, the J call TRBJ2-7, with D maybe TRBD1 (6 bases). CDR1 is MNHNY and CDR2 is SVGAGI in the germline V gene (reference sequence). Trimming left V 0 bases short and J 0 bases short, with 9 bases between. There are 15 residues in the CDR3.

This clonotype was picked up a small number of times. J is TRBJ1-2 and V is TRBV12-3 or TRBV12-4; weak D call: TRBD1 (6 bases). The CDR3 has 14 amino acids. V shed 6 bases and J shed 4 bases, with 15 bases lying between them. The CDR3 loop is CASRAAAGAYGYTF. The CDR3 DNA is TGTGCCAGCAGAGCCGCGGCAGGGGCCTATGGCTACACCTTC.

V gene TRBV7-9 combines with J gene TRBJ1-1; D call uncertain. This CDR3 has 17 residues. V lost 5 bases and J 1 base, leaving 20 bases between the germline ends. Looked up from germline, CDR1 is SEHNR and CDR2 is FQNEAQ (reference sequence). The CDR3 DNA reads TGTGCCAGCAGCCCCTTGACACGGACTTTTTGGAACACTGAAGCTTTCTTT. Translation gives CASSPLTRTFWNTEAFF.

Here the CDR3 reads CSAREGGAGLNTEAFF. The DNA of the CDR3 is TGCAGTGCTAGAGAGGGAGGGGCAGGTCTGAACACTGAAGCTTTCTTT. The chain couples TRBV20-1 to TRBJ1-1, with a tentative D call TRBD1 (5 bases). This CDR3 has 16 amino acids. The V end lost 0 bases, the J end lost 0 bases, and 14 bases lay between the germline ends. The germline gives CDR1 DFQATT, CDR2 SNEGSKA (reference sequence).

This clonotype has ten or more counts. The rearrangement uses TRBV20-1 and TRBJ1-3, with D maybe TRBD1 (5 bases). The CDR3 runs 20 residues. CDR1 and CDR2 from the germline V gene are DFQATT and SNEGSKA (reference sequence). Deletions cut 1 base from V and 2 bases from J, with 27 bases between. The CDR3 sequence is CSARAPLGGGYTVAGNTIYF. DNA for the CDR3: TGCAGTGCTAGAGCGCCCCTGGGGGGGGGATATACGGTAGCTGGAAACACCATATATTTT.

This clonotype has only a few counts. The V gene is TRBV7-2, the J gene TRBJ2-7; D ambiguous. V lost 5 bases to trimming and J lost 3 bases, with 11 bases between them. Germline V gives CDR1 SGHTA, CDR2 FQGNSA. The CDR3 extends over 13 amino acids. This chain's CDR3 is CASSPEGYYEQYF. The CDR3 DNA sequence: TGTGCCAGCAGCCCGGAAGGGTACTACGAGCAGTACTTC.

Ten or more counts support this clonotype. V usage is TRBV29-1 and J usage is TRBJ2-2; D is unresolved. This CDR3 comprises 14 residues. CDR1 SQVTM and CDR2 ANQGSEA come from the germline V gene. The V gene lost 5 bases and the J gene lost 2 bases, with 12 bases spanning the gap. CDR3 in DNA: TGCAGCGTTTCTAGGGCAGTTAACACCGGGGAGCTGTTTTTT. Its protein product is CSVSRAVNTGELFF.

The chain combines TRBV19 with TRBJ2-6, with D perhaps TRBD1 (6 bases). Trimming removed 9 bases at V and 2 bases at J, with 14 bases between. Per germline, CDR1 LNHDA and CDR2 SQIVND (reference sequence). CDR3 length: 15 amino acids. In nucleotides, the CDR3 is TGTGCCAGCACCCTTCCAGGGGCTGGGGCCAACGTCCTGACTTTC. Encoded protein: CASTLPGAGANVLTF.

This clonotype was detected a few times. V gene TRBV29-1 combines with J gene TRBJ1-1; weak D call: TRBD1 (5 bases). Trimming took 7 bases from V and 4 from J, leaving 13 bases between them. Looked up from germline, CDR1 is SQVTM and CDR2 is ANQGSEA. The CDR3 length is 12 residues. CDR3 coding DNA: TGCAGCGGCCTCGACAGTAGCACTGAAGCTTTCTTT. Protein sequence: CSGLDSSTEAFF.

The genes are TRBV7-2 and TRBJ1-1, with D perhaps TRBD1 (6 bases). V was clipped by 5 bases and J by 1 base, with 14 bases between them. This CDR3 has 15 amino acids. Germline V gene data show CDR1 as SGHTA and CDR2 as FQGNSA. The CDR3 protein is CASSTTGIRNTEAFF. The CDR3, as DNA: TGTGCCAGCAGCACAACAGGGATTCGGAACACTGAAGCTTTCTTT.

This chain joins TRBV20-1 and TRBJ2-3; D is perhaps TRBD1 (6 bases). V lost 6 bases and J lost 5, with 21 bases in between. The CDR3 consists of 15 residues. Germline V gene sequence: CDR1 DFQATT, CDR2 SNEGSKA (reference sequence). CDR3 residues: CSAEQGTRRIDTQYF. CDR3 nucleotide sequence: TGCAGTGCCGAGCAGGGGACCCGCAGGATAGATACGCAGTATTTT.

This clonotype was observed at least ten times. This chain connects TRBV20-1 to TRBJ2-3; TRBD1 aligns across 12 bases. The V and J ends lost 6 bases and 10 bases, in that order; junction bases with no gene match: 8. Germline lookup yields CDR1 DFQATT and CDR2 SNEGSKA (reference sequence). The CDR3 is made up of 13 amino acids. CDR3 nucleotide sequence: TGCAGTGCCTCCTCCGGGACAGGGGGCTCGCAGTATTTT. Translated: CSASSGTGGSQYF.

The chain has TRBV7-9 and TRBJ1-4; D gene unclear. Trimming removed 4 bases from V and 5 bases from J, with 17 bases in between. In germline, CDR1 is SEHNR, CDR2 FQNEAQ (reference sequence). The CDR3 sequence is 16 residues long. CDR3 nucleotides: TGTGCCAGCAGCTCCTCCGACCGCCGGCCCAATGAAAAACTGTTTTTT. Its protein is CASSSSDRRPNEKLFF. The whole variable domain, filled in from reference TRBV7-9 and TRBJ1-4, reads DTGVSQNPRHKITKRGQNVTFRCDPISEHNRLYWYRQTLGQGPEFLTYFQNEAQLEKSRLLSDRFSAERPKGSFSTLEIQRTEQGDSAMYLCASSSSDRRPNEKLFFGSGTQLSVL.

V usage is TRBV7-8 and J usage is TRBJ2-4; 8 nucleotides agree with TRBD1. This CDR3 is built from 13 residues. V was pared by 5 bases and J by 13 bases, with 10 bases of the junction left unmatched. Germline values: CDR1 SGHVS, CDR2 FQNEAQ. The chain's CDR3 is CASSMRTGKEQYF. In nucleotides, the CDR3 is TGTGCCAGCAGCATGCGGACAGGGAAAGAACAGTACTTC.

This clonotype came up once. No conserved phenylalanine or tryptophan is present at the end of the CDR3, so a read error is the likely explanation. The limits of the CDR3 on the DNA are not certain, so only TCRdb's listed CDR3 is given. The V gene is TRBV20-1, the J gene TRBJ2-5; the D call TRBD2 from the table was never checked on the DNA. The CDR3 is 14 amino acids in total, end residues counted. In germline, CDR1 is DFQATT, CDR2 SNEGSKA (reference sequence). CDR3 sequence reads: CSARVEGYGYTFGS.

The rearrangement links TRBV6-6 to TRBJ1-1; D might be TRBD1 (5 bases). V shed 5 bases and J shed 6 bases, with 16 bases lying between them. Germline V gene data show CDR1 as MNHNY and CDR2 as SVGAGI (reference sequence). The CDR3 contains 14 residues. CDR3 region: CASSRDPLWSEAFF. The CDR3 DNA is TGTGCCAGCAGTAGGGACCCGCTTTGGTCTGAAGCTTTCTTT.

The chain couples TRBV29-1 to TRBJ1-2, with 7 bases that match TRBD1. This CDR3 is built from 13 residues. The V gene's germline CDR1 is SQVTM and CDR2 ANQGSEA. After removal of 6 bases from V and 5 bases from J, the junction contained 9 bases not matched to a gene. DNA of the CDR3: TGCAGCGTCGCCGAGGGACAGAGTTATGGCTACACCTTC. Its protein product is CSVAEGQSYGYTF.

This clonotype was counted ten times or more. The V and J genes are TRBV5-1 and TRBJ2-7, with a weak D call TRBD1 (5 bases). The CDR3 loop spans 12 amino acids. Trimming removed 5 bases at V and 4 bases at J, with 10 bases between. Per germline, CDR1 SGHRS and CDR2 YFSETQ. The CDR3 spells CASRTENYEQYF. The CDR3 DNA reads TGCGCCAGCAGGACAGAGAATTACGAGCAGTACTTC.

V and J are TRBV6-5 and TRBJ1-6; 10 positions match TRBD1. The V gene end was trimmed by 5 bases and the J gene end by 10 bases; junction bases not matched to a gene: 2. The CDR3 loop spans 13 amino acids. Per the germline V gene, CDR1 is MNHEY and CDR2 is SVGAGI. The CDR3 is CASSRDRGSPLHF. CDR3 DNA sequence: TGTGCCAGCAGTCGGGACAGGGGCTCACCCCTCCACTTT.

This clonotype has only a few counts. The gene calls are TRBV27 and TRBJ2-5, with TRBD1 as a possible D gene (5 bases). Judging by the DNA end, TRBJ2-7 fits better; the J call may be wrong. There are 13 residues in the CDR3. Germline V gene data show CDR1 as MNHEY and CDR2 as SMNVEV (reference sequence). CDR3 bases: TGTGCCAGCAGTTTATGGGTCCAGGGCGAGCAGTACTTC. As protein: CASSLWVQGEQYF.

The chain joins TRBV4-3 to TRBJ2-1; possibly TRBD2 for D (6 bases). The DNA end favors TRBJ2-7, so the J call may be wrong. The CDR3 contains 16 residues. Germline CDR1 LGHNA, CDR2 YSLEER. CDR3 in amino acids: CASSRVRGYGYNEQYF. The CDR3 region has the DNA TGCGCCAGCAGCCGCGTCCGGGGGTATGGGTACAATGAGCAGTACTTC.

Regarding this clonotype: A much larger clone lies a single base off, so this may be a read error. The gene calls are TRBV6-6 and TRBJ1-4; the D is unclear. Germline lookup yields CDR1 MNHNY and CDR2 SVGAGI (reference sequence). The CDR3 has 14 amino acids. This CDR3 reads CVSSWAATNEKLFF. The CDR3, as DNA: TGTGTCAGCAGTTGGGCGGCAACTAATGAAAAACTGTTTTTT.

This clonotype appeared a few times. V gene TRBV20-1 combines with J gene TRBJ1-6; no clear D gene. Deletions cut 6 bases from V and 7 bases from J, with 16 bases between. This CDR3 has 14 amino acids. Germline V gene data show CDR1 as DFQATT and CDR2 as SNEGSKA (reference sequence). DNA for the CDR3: TGCAGTGCCCCGGGCCAAAAAAACAATTCACCCCTCCACTTT. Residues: CSAPGQKNNSPLHF.

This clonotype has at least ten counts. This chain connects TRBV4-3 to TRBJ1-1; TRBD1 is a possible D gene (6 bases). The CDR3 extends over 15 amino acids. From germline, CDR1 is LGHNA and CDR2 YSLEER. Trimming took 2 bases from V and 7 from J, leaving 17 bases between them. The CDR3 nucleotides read TGCGCCAGCAGCCAAAGCCCTTGGGGGGCTCATGAAGCTTTCTTT. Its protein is CASSQSPWGAHEAFF.

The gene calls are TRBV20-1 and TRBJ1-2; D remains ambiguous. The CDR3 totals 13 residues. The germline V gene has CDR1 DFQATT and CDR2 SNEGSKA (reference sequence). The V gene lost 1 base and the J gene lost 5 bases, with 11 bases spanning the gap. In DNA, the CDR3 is TGCAGTGCTAGAGCCCGGCCGGAATATGGCTACACCTTC. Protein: CSARARPEYGYTF.